A selection of T cell receptor beta chains follows, all from one sample in a study of cytomegalovirus exposure and HLA in healthy donors. Assay used: immunoSEQ multiplex PCR; TCRdb lists only in-frame clones, some missing. The sample lists roughly 160,000 clones, less than 85% occurring once. The sequenced sample consisted of PBMCs. Source of these receptors: a man in his sixties in good health and CMV-seronegative. Each CDR3 is given with its conserved first and last residue. A D gene is named only where the DNA matches it firmly. The size field is filled for only some rows; it gives once, few, many or a size class.

j_call clone_size v_call d_call cdr3_aa cdr3_nt
TRBJ2-5 . TRBV10-3 TRBD2 CAISGLGLAGGETQYF TGTGCCATCAGTGGGCTGGGACTAGCGGGAGGAGAGACCCAGTACTTC
TRBJ2-7 . TRBV11-2 TRBD2 CASSHRTSGGAYEQYF TGTGCCAGCAGCCACAGGACTAGCGGGGGGGCCTACGAGCAGTACTTC
TRBJ2-7 . TRBV6-5 TRBD1 CASSRQGSEQYF TGTGCCAGCAGTCGACAGGGGAGCGAGCAGTACTTC
TRBJ2-1 . TRBV28 . CASRGSNGNEQFF TGTGCCAGCCGGGGGTCCAACGGCAATGAGCAGTTCTTC
TRBJ2-5 . TRBV10-2 TRBD2 CASRVGGGFQETQYF TGCGCCAGCAGAGTCGGGGGGGGATTTCAAGAGACCCAGTACTTC
TRBJ2-5 . TRBV30 TRBD1 CAWSVRGQGAWETQYF TGTGCCTGGAGTGTACGGGGACAGGGGGCATGGGAGACCCAGTACTTC
TRBJ2-7 . TRBV7-6 TRBD2 CASSVGLAGGGQYF TGTGCCAGCAGCGTGGGACTAGCGGGGGGCGGGCAGTACTTC
TRBJ2-5 . TRBV28 TRBD2 CASSDPRGREQETQYF TGTGCCAGCAGTGACCCGCGCGGGAGGGAACAAGAGACCCAGTACTTC
TRBJ2-3 once TRBV10-3 TRBD2 CAIAALGGGATDTQYF TGTGCCATAGCGGCACTCGGGGGGGGCGCGACAGATACGCAGTATTTT
TRBJ1-1 few TRBV10-2 . CASSDRGMNTEAFF TGCGCCAGCAGTGACAGGGGAATGAACACTGAAGCTTTCTTT
TRBJ1-1 . TRBV6-6 TRBD1 CASRKGGQGDTEAFF TGTGCCAGCAGGAAAGGGGGACAGGGAGACACTGAAGCTTTCTTT
TRBJ1-6 once TRBV7-9 . CASSLAAGYNSPLHF TGTGCCAGCAGCTTAGCAGCAGGATATAATTCACCCCTCCACTTT
TRBJ2-7 . TRBV4-3 . CASSQDRQGGFEQYF TGCGCCAGCAGCCAAGACCGGCAGGGGGGATTCGAGCAGTACTTC
TRBJ1-5 . TRBV5-6 TRBD1 CASSGTVNQPQHF TGTGCCAGCAGTGGGACAGTCAATCAGCCCCAGCATTTT
TRBJ2-3 few TRBV4-3 TRBD2 CASSQDLAGLIPEDTDTQYF TGCGCCAGCAGCCAAGATCTAGCGGGTCTTATCCCCGAGGACACAGATACGCAGTATTTT
TRBJ2-7 . TRBV5-6 . CASSSTSRGSYEQYF TGTGCCAGCAGCTCCACTAGTCGGGGCTCCTACGAGCAGTACTTC